Listed here are 10 T cell receptor beta chains from one sample, sequenced in a study of blood T cells in healthy people across ages (dated by TCRdb to between 2014 and 2017). The library was built by means of 5' RACE. Reads for this sample came from an Illumina HiSeq 2500. A second PCR of roughly 7 to 12 cycles was run with a J-beta primer mix and a sample-barcoded 5' primer. TCRdb applied fastp at Q25 and MiXCR to the public reads, then kept only in-frame beta chains. One record per CDR3 amino acid sequence lists the most common genes and DNA. The sample table lists about 1.6 million distinct CDR3 sequences, about 32% of them with a count of one. The ten largest clonotypes hold roughly 12% of the sample. Sequenced sample: blood. These receptors all come from a woman in her thirties in good health.

This clonotype has more than one count but fewer than ten. The rearrangement uses TRBV6-1 and TRBJ1-1; D call uncertain. The germline CDR1 and CDR2 sequences are MNHNS and SASEGT. CDR3 size: 15 residues. The germline V and J ends were trimmed by 7 bases and 0 bases, with 15 bases remaining between them. This chain's CDR3 is CASTHWSVMNTEAFF. CDR3 in DNA: TGTGCCAGCACGCATTGGTCTGTCATGAACACTGAAGCTTTCTTT.

J is TRBJ2-7 and V is TRBV5-4; D is uncertain. V was trimmed by 3 bases and J by 6 bases, leaving 13 bases between them. Germline V CDR1 and CDR2: SGHNT, YYREEE (reference sequence). The length of the CDR3 is 13 residues. CDR3 in amino acids: CASSSQTTFEQYF. As DNA, the CDR3 is TGTGCCAGCAGCTCCCAAACTACTTTCGAGCAGTACTTC.

The chain joins TRBV4-2 to TRBJ1-4, with TRBD1 identical over 9 bases. The CDR3 spans 16 residues. The trim removed 0 bases at V and 8 bases at J, leaving 7 bases unmatched. Germline lookup yields CDR1 LGHNA and CDR2 YNFKEQ. The CDR3 sequence is CASSQEDRGNREKLFF. The CDR3 bases are TGTGCCAGCAGCCAAGAGGACAGGGGCAACAGGGAAAAACTGTTTTTT.

This clonotype has a handful of counts. CDR3 nucleotides: TGTGCCAGCAGCTTAGTGTCGGCAGGGGGGGGCTACGAGCAGTACTTC. It is translated as CASSLVSAGGGYEQYF. The rearrangement links TRBV13 to TRBJ2-7; the D call may be TRBD1 or TRBD2 (7 bases each). This CDR3 region has 16 residues. With 1 base removed from V and 3 bases from J, the gap between germline ends came to 16 bases. In germline, CDR1 is PRHDT, CDR2 FYEKMQ (reference sequence).

This clonotype was seen repeatedly, ten times or more. The V gene is TRBV2, the J gene TRBJ2-7, with TRBD2 matching over 8 bases. J lost 2 bases, V lost 4 bases, and 4 bases had no gene match. The CDR3 runs to 14 residues. Germline values: CDR1 SNHLY, CDR2 FYNNEI. The CDR3 region has the DNA TGTGCCAGCAGTGGACTAGCGCGAACCTACGAGCAGTACTTC. Translating gives CASSGLARTYEQYF.

The chain combines TRBV20-1 with TRBJ2-3; 11 bases are a match to TRBD1. The CDR3 runs to 14 residues. Unmatched junction bases numbered 4, after V lost 6 bases and J lost 2 bases. Per the germline V gene, CDR1 is DFQATT and CDR2 is SNEGSKA (reference sequence). The CDR3 DNA is TGCAGTGCCGTGGGACAGGGGGACACAGATACGCAGTATTTT. Translation: CSAVGQGDTDTQYF.

At least ten counts were recorded for this clonotype. The chain has TRBV29-1 and TRBJ2-3, with D possibly being TRBD2 (5 bases). Trimming stripped 6 bases from V and 0 bases from J, with 16 bases between. Germline-derived CDR1 and CDR2 are SQVTM and ANQGSEA. The CDR3 spans 15 residues. CDR3 sequence reads: CSVRVRGSSTDTQYF. CDR3 bases: TGCAGCGTCCGAGTCCGGGGTTCTAGCACAGATACGCAGTATTTT.

This clonotype was seen only a few times. Here the CDR3 reads CASSGPGDWFF. CDR3 in DNA: TGTGCCAGCAGCGGACCAGGGGACTGGTTCTTC. The chain links TRBV9 to TRBJ2-1; possibly TRBD1 or TRBD2 for D (6 bases each). This CDR3 spans 11 amino acids. The ends were cut back, 3 bases at V and 15 bases at J, with 13 bases in the middle. Germline-derived CDR1 and CDR2 are SGDLS and YYNGEE.

Comments on this clonotype: A much larger clonotype is one base distant, so this may be a read error. The chain has TRBV4-1 and TRBJ2-1; D is ambiguous. The DNA end is a closer match to TRBJ2-7, so the J assignment may be wrong. Germline CDR1 is MGHRA and CDR2 is YSYEKL. The CDR3 is 13 residues long. As DNA, the CDR3 is TGCGCCAGCAGCCAAGATATTGGGAACGAGCAGTACTTC. Protein: CASSQDIGNEQYF.

This clonotype appeared once. V is TRBV7-8 and J is TRBJ1-1, with 11 positions matching TRBD1. The V segment lost 2 bases and the J segment 4 bases; nucleotides outside the gene matches: 6. The germline gives CDR1 SGHVS, CDR2 FQNEAQ. This CDR3 is built from 16 residues. The CDR3 DNA is TGTGCCAGCAGCTTAAAAAGGACAGGGGGCTTCACTGAAGCTTTCTTT. Protein product: CASSLKRTGGFTEAFF. The full variable domain, its missing parts supplied by reference TRBV7-8 and TRBJ1-1, is GAGVSQSPRYKVAKRGQDVALRCDPISGHVSLFWYQQALGQGPEFLTYFQNEAQLDKSGLPSDRFFAERPEGSVSTLKIQRTQQEDSAVYLCASSLKRTGGFTEAFFGQGTRLTVV.